Detailed here is one TCR beta chain. This record comes from a study of T cell changes during pregnancy in multiple sclerosis. The table came from immunoSEQ multiplex PCR; TCRdb's copy has only in-frame clones and leaves some out. The profile shows about 99,000 clones, approximately 93% of them singletons. The CDR3 contains 12 residues. Germline values: CDR1 SEHNR, CDR2 FQNEAQ (reference sequence). The V end lost 5 bases, the J end lost 4 bases, and 7 bases lay between the germline ends. V gene TRBV7-9 combines with J gene TRBJ2-3; D ambiguous. Here the sequenced sample was peripheral blood, taken after pregnancy. The TCR was taken from a female donor with multiple sclerosis, enrolled in a pregnancy study. DNA of the CDR3: TGTGCCAGCAGCCTCAGGTCAGATACGCAGTATTTT. This gives the protein CASSLRSDTQYF. The full variable domain, its missing parts supplied by reference TRBV7-9 and TRBJ2-3, is DTGVSQNPRHKITKRGQNVTFRCDPISEHNRLYWYRQTLGQGPEFLTYFQNEAQLEKSRLLSDRFSAERPKGSFSTLEIQRTEQGDSAMYLCASSLRSDTQYFGPGTRLTVL.